A selection of T cell receptor beta chains follows, all from one sample in a study of cytomegalovirus exposure and HLA in healthy donors. This table comes from immunoSEQ multiplex PCR, and its TCRdb copy is limited to in-frame clones, with some not included. The repertoire has 140,000 to 150,000 clones, 94% of them found once; the top ten carry less than 2%. Specimen: PBMCs. These receptors were collected from a man aged 18 to 30 in good health and CMV-seropositive. Both conserved end residues are trimmed from each CDR3. Fields, in order: CDR3 protein, V gene.

ASSLQRQYTDTQY,TRBV5-1
AISESGTGSTEAF,TRBV10-3
ASSRWGTGTHEQY,TRBV27
SVVGQGAAGANVLT,TRBV29-1
ASERAGGYNEQF,TRBV19
ASSLGGTVGHEQF,TRBV5-1
ASSQDLLVETQY,TRBV14
ASSLLRGLKTEAF,TRBV11-2
ASSLLATSGSWEQF,TRBV27
ASSNPRTGGFTDTQY,TRBV5-1
ASSPPADRVEQY,TRBV18
ASRPDREKGKNIQY,TRBV27
SVEVGTAEAF,TRBV29-1
ASRGTGGRSPLH,TRBV5-1
ASSVPPRDRGMNTEAF,TRBV7-9
ASSRTGTGQPQH,TRBV4-2
ASRLTGEYNEQF,TRBV5-1
ATRGLAGQETQY,TRBV7-9
SVEGQGHTDTQY,TRBV29-1
ASSRFGGGPGNGYT,TRBV28
ASSQGAGFQHEQF,TRBV11-2
ASRPRAGGPSYEQY,TRBV7-2
ASSFLAGASYEQY,TRBV28
ASSPYRTEPWALH,TRBV28
ASSLSLTSVPYEQY,TRBV27
ASRQGLANEQF,TRBV19
ASSLGGHVAYEQY,TRBV11-2
ASSLGAAGDDTQY,TRBV13
ASSTDRGDQPQH,TRBV2
ASSQDELADHNEQF,TRBV4-2
ASSPQGFEAF,TRBV5-4
ASSGRTYEQY,TRBV2
ASGRNRDGYT,TRBV7-9
ASSLVNRRVQETQY,TRBV5-4
ASSSPGGADYGYT,TRBV19
ASGQNRDITDTQY,TRBV5-1
ASSFTGLAGYEQY,TRBV5-1
ASSLGDTQETQY,TRBV5-1
ASRIEAGWTDTQY,TRBV27
ASSHLTGDGDTEAF,TRBV2
SATGGTEAF,TRBV20-1